This note documents a single T cell receptor (beta chain) sequence. Its antigen remains undetermined. No base qualities exist here, and no much larger clone lies one base off it. The cohort comprised 550 to 700 healthy bone marrow donors. At the time of sampling, all cohort members were nominally healthy, though unrecorded immune exposures were likely present. The donor was CMV seropositive and belonged to the group of 250 to 300 seropositive cohort members. Every donor gave a peripheral blood sample, and the peripheral blood mononuclear cells from that sample were used for TCR beta sequencing. The Qiagen DNeasy Blood Extraction Kit was used to extract genomic DNA from the blood cell samples. The data derive from a study of cytomegalovirus exposure and HLA in healthy donors (dated by TCRdb to the late 2010s). Regarding the study in general: An earlier analysis of roughly 500 of the donors reported 276 Gb of sequence data and 117 million unique TCR beta sequences from 150 million to 200 million T cells. An early release that covered approximately 600 HLA-typed donors contained approximately 300 gigabases of sequencing data and 70 million to 100 million unique TCR sequences. Of the 398 genotyped donors, 80% to 90% were placed in the genetic ancestry cluster associated with self-reported Caucasian donors. The aim of the study was to test whether cataloging public T cell receptors could identify signatures of past pathogen exposure. Using immunosequencing, the study profiled T cell repertoires from around 670 subjects and related those repertoires to cytomegalovirus serostatus. A separate validation cohort of 90 to 150 different subjects was used in addition to the approximately 670-subject first cohort. High-throughput TCR immunosequencing, statistical association of individual TCRs with disease status, and machine learning were combined to predict cytomegalovirus infection status. In a later analysis, previously published TCR beta repertoires from more than 500 donors were re-analyzed and high-resolution HLA genotyping was added so that TCR occurrence patterns could be studied. Rather than using new phenotypic data, the later analysis identified candidate immune exposures from TCR beta sequences and from how often those sequences occurred across donors. In an earlier analysis of a few hundred of the donors, high-throughput TCR beta sequencing was used to judge whether each TCR beta V gene segment behaved as functional or pseudogenic. Donor age, sex, ethnicity and CMV serostatus were compiled alongside the repertoire data. Genome-wide SNP genotypes for about 65% of the roughly 700 donors were used in a later genetic analysis, which treated that subset as a discovery cohort. All discovery cohort repertoires had been generated using a single sequencing platform. HLA typing covered class I and class II loci at four-digit resolution. The number of typed donors differed by locus: roughly 629-630 for A, B, C, DRB1 and DQB1; approximately 530 for DQA1; some 610 for DPA1; and some 450 for DPB1. Because of strong linkage in the cohort, 5 or 6 DR-DQ haplotypes were treated as single units for association and clustering. Across some 400 genotyped donors of the cohort, an average of about 250,000 unique TCR beta nucleotide sequences per donor were sequenced, and roughly 17% of those sequences were non-productive. Broader findings and caveats from the paper: V-gene and J-gene trimming of TCR beta chains was associated with a missense DCLRE1C variant in a later genetic analysis, and the association was replicated in an independent cohort. An earlier analysis of several hundred of the donors showed that most TCR beta V segments appeared in productive rearrangements either about 87% or about 30% of the time, which broadly matched IMGT annotations. Strong co-occurrence of HLA alleles, especially DR and DQ, made assigning TCR associations to individual alleles difficult. The 87-base-pair reads could not distinguish some IMGT-functional V segments, including TRBV6-2 and TRBV6-3, so those segments were excluded. A few of the identified cytomegalovirus-associated TCR beta chains were confirmed in vitro to be specific for cytomegalovirus antigens. In this cohort, only TCR beta chains were sequenced, and detectable features were limited by the absence of alpha or paired-chain data. A further reported finding was that TCR beta sequences accurately predicted the HLA-A and HLA-B alleles for most subjects in the first cohort. According to the authors, the approach could potentially be generalized to other disease states and immunological phenotypes. For the cohort, immune exposure information was limited to CMV serostatus. A later analysis associated about 18,000 TCR beta sequences with specific HLA alleles at a false discovery rate of 0.05. A cluster of highly shared sequence variants was judged likely to represent a technical artifact of the sequencing pipeline. According to a later analysis, parvovirus B19, influenza, CMV and Epstein-Barr virus appeared linked to several top co-occurrence clusters. Presence/absence analyses assumed roughly uniform sequencing depth across donors, an assumption that may not hold. Correlated functional status among segregating V segments might reflect linkage disequilibrium, but an unknown experimental factor could not be ruled out. In a later analysis, HLA-associated TCR beta chains showed more clonal expansion and lower generation probabilities than non-associated chains that were equally common. Because some donors lacked HLA typing at each locus, the association tests relied only on the typed subset. In a later analysis, most CMV-associated TCR beta chains were found to appear HLA-restricted, with HLA associations seemingly driven largely by CMV exposure. The classifier was reported to diagnose cytomegalovirus status with high specificity and sensitivity in both the original cohort and the validation cohort. The earlier analysis of some 540 of the donors excluded over 15 rarely observed V segments, including chromosome 9 orphons, because counts were too low. Compared with the roughly 600-donor mean, donors in an Asian-associated ancestry cluster had fewer N-insertions in productive TCRs, according to a later genetic analysis. While some public TCRs were present in many individuals, most TCR sequences turned up only very rarely across donors. A total of about 150 TCR beta chains were listed by the study as associated with cytomegalovirus. In a later analysis, TCR association rates were found to vary across HLA loci, with the most associated TCRs seen for DRB1 alleles and the fewest for HLA-C alleles.

The library came from the immunoSEQ multiplex PCR assay. For the multiplex PCR, a mixture combining 60 forward primers for TCR Vbeta segments and 13 reverse primers for TCR Jbeta segments was used. Amplification of the CDR3 region of rearranged TCR beta genes was performed with a multiplex PCR assay on genomic DNA. The amplified TCR beta libraries were sequenced on the Illumina HiSeq System as 87-base-pair reads. In the original analysis: Across the 600 to 700 repertoires, a later analysis counted some 81 million unique TCR beta chains, 9 million to 14 million of which were shared by at least two donors. To remove PCR and sequencing errors, raw reads were error-corrected and collapsed into unique sequences using a nearest-neighbor algorithm that merged closely related sequences. Alignment of CDR3 sequences to IMGT reference sequences was used to assign V, D and J gene segments. For a sequence to be retained, a match of at least six nucleotides was required to both a V gene segment and a J gene segment. Rearrangements were called productive when the CDR3 lacked stop codons and stayed in frame with V and J; all others were non-productive. Following IMGT convention, CDR3 was defined as the stretch from the second conserved V-encoded cysteine up to the conserved J-encoded phenylalanine. Sequences without an unambiguous match to a single V gene segment were excluded from the earlier analysis of a few hundred of the donors. An earlier analysis of just under 600 of the donors called V segments functional above 56.7% productive rearrangements and segregating when the between-donor standard deviation exceeded 5%. A statistical classification framework was built for diagnosing cytomegalovirus status from the catalog of TCR beta chain sequences. In a later analysis, V and J genes were assigned by comparing TCR nucleotide sequences against IMGT/GENE-DB human TR gene sequences. In a later analysis, CDR3 sequences and most-parsimonious VDJ recombination scenarios were assigned using the TCRdist pipeline. In a later analysis, every TCR beta chain was defined by the combination of its CDR3 amino acid sequence and its V-gene family, and reads without a unique V-gene family were dropped. As a way to deal with suspected cross-contamination and a sequencing artifact, a later analysis dropped approximately 590 nucleotide sequences that were highly shared and had low generation probability. In a later analysis, a clonal expansion index was calculated for each public chain from normalized within-repertoire ranks of inferred template counts. In a later analysis, generation probabilities were computed with a VDJ recombination model fitted to out-of-frame rearrangements, and the resulting probabilities were checked against IGoR. In a later analysis, TCR-TCR, TCR-HLA and TCR-CMV co-occurrence was scored with hypergeometric tests, and a repertoire-size bias correction was applied to TCR pairs. False discovery rates were estimated in a later analysis by permuting HLA or CMV assignments 20 times. A later analysis grouped co-occurring TCRs with DBSCAN, adding TCRdist sequence similarity when clustering within HLA-allele-positive subsets. Repertoires with fewer than 30,000 or more than 120,000 public chains, plus five repertoires with anomalous nucleotide sharing, were excluded from co-occurrence clustering. Not all clones reach the TCRdb copy of this immuneACCESS table, which keeps in-frame sequences only. Checked studies attribute under half of the gap to unresolved V genes and leave the rest unexplained. The DNA gave D and trimming, while V, J and clone size come from that table. In this sample the table shows some 120,000 clones, about 73% of which occur a single time. Together, the top ten hold roughly 6.3% of the sample.

V gives up 6 bases and J gives up 7 bases, and the segment between their germline ends measures 22 bases. Based on the germline V gene, the CDR1 and CDR2 sequences are SGDLS and YYNGEE. The CDR3 spans 15 residues, from the cysteine through the phenylalanine. Solely the CDR3 DNA is kept, with 45 bases framed from the first base. The TCR comes from a woman between 50 and 59 years old in good health and CMV-seropositive. Sequencing was performed on PBMCs. In this chain, TRBV9 is recombined with TRBJ1-2, with the D gene too uncertain to name. The CDR3 has the sequence CASTHPADWRLGYTF. The DNA sequence is as follows: TGTGCCAGCACCCACCCCGCAGACTGGAGACTTGGCTACACCTTC.